The 22 T cell receptor beta chains presented below share a single source sample, sequenced in a study of blood T cells in healthy people across ages. The use of a sample-barcoded 5' primer and a J-beta primer mix characterized a second PCR of roughly 7 to 12 cycles. MiXCR was run by TCRdb on the 5' RACE reads, yielding one entry per CDR3 protein. The sample holds around 1,000,000 distinct CDR3 sequences, almost 25% seen once. This same sample was also part of a study on T cells of mothers and their children.

The sequenced sample consisted of blood. The source of these receptors is a girl aged 2-10 years in good health.

A few counts support this clonotype. V and J are TRBV20-1 and TRBJ2-3; TRBD1 matches 7 bases. There are 13 residues in the CDR3. CDR1 and CDR2 (germline): DFQATT, SNEGSKA (reference sequence). The junction had 5 bases not matched to a gene; V was cut back by 2 bases and J by 6 bases. The CDR3 nucleotides read TGCAGTGCTAGACCGACAGGGACCGATACGCAGTATTTT. It codes for CSARPTGTDTQYF.

This clonotype was picked up a small number of times. The chain links TRBV12-3 or TRBV12-4 to TRBJ2-7; 9 nucleotides agree with TRBD1. The CDR3 contains 14 residues. Losses at the gene ends were 5 bases for V and 5 bases for J; bases not matched to a gene: 7. CDR3 loop: CASSARDRDDEQYF. CDR3 coding DNA: TGTGCCAGCAGTGCCCGGGACAGGGATGACGAGCAGTACTTC.

This clonotype was observed a few times. The V and J genes are TRBV12-3 or TRBV12-4 and TRBJ2-1; 7 bases line up with TRBD1. The V and J ends lost 4 bases and 6 bases, in that order; junction bases with no gene match: 6. The CDR3 runs to 14 residues. The CDR3, as DNA: TGTGCCAGCAGTTCGCCGACAGGGTCCAATGAGCAGTTCTTC. Translation: CASSSPTGSNEQFF.

V usage is TRBV27 and J usage is TRBJ1-2, with D possibly being TRBD1 (5 bases). V shed 3 bases and J shed 2 bases, with 10 bases lying between them. This CDR3 spans 14 amino acids. Germline-derived CDR1 and CDR2 are MNHEY and SMNVEV (reference sequence). In DNA, the CDR3 is TGTGCCAGCAGTTTTACAGGTGCCAACTATGGCTACACCTTC. This encodes CASSFTGANYGYTF.

This clonotype was detected a few times. This chain joins TRBV10-3 and TRBJ2-1, with unresolved D. The CDR3 spans 16 residues. V lost 4 bases and J 0 bases, leaving 13 bases between the germline ends. Germline V gene data show CDR1 as ENHRY and CDR2 as SYGVKD. CDR3 DNA: TGTGCCATCAGTGGGGTTAGCTTGAGCTCCTACAATGAGCAGTTCTTC. Amino acid sequence: CAISGVSLSSYNEQFF.

This sequence joins TRBV7-9 and TRBJ1-4; D unresolved. With 5 bases removed from V and 4 bases from J, the gap between germline ends came to 11 bases. This CDR3 has 14 amino acids. From germline, CDR1 is SEHNR and CDR2 FQNEAQ (reference sequence). In DNA, the CDR3 is TGTGCCAGCAGCACCTCAGTGGTTAATGAAAAACTGTTTTTT. Protein: CASSTSVVNEKLFF.

This clonotype was found a few times. The rearrangement links TRBV6-5 to TRBJ2-2, with 8 bases lining up with TRBD1. Germline CDR1 is MNHEY and CDR2 is SVGAGI. V lost 5 bases and J lost 5; bases outside the gene matches: 4. The CDR3 runs to 14 residues. For the CDR3, the DNA is TGTGCCAGCAGTCGACAGGGGAAGACCGGGGAGCTGTTTTTT. Translating it yields CASSRQGKTGELFF.

This clonotype was counted between two and nine times. J is TRBJ1-3 and V is TRBV29-1; D is ambiguous. V was shortened by 2 bases and J by 4 bases, with 6 bases between the two germline ends. The germline gives CDR1 SQVTM, CDR2 ANQGSEA. The CDR3 spans 12 residues. CDR3 amino acids: CSVEREGNTIYF. CDR3 coding DNA: TGCAGCGTTGAAAGGGAAGGAAACACCATATATTTT.

The chain carries TRBV6-2 or TRBV6-3 and TRBJ1-1; no clear D gene. From germline, CDR1 is MNHEY and CDR2 SVGEGT. Trimming stripped 7 bases from V and 0 bases from J, with 15 bases between. The CDR3 contains 15 residues. CDR3 bases: TGTGCCAGCATTAACAGTGGGGAAATGAACACTGAAGCTTTCTTT. The encoded protein is CASINSGEMNTEAFF.

The chain employs TRBV4-3 and TRBJ2-1, with D perhaps matching TRBD2 (5 bases). Trimming removed 1 base at V and 8 bases at J, with 18 bases between. Germline V CDR1 and CDR2: LGHNA, YSLEER. This CDR3 has 16 residues. The CDR3: CASSQGASLTSDEQFF. The CDR3 region has the DNA TGCGCCAGCAGCCAAGGGGCTAGCTTAACTTCGGATGAGCAGTTCTTC.

This clonotype was seen a handful of times. One end of the junction is discordant with germline, which a read error may explain. The rearrangement joins TRBV6-1 to TRBJ1-6, with D possibly matching TRBD1 (5 bases). Per the germline V gene, CDR1 is MNHNS and CDR2 is SASEGT. The CDR3 is made up of 16 amino acids. The CDR3 DNA follows: TGTGCCGGCAGTGTAGGGAGGGGCTCCTATAATTCACCCCTCCACTTT. Amino acid sequence: CAGSVGRGSYNSPLHF.

The genes are TRBV3-1 and TRBJ1-3; no firm D call. The length of the CDR3 is 12 residues. The V end lost 1 base, the J end lost 6 bases, and 4 bases lay between the germline ends. Germline loops: CDR1 LGHDT, CDR2 YNNKEL (reference sequence). Written as DNA, the CDR3 is TGTGCCAGCAGCCAAGCGGAAAACACCATATATTTT. Translation gives CASSQAENTIYF.

The chain uses TRBV3-1 and TRBJ2-7; the D gene is possibly TRBD1 (6 bases). V shed 1 base and J shed 8 bases, with 15 bases lying between them. Germline loops: CDR1 LGHDT, CDR2 YNNKEL (reference sequence). This CDR3 contains 14 residues. As DNA, the CDR3 is TGTGCCAGCAGCCAAGCTCAACAGGGCCGAAAGCAGTACTTC. It yields the protein CASSQAQQGRKQYF.

This chain links TRBV24-1 with TRBJ2-1; D possibly uses TRBD1 or TRBD2 (6 bases each). In germline, CDR1 is KGHDR, CDR2 SFDVKD. The CDR3 runs to 16 residues. Trimming shortened V by 5 bases and J by 1 base, and 14 bases separated the two germline ends. This chain's CDR3 is CATSAQIGGSYNEQFF. CDR3 coding DNA: TGTGCCACCAGTGCCCAAATAGGGGGGTCCTACAATGAGCAGTTCTTC.

This clonotype was seen only a few times. The CDR3 region has the DNA TGTGCCAGCAGCCTACGAGGGGGACCCCGCACAGATACGCAGTATTTT. Protein product: CASSLRGGPRTDTQYF. The genes are TRBV11-1 and TRBJ2-3, with D possibly matching TRBD1 (6 bases). CDR1 and CDR2 (germline): SGHAT, FQDESV (reference sequence). This CDR3 contains 16 residues. Trimming removed 5 bases at V and 1 base at J, with 16 bases between. The complete variable domain, with remaining parts taken from reference TRBV11-1 and TRBJ2-3, reads EAEVAQSPRYKITEKSQAVAFWCDPISGHATLYWYRQILGQGPELLVQFQDESVVDDSQLPKDRFSAERLKGVDSTLKIQPAELGDSAMYLCASSLRGGPRTDTQYFGPGTRLTVL.

This clonotype was counted only a few times. The J gene is TRBJ2-5, the V gene TRBV4-1; D ambiguous. The J call is in doubt because the DNA end fits TRBJ2-7 better. The germline gives CDR1 MGHRA, CDR2 YSYEKL. CDR3 size: 15 residues. Written as DNA, the CDR3 is TGCGCCAGCAGCCAAGAACCCTACACCACCTACGAGCAGTACTTC. It is translated as CASSQEPYTTYEQYF.

This clonotype was seen a few times. V is TRBV13 and J is TRBJ1-1; no clear D. V was pared by 1 base and J by 1 base, with 7 bases between. The CDR3 contains 14 residues. Looked up from germline, CDR1 is PRHDT and CDR2 is FYEKMQ (reference sequence). Written as DNA, the CDR3 is TGTGCCAGCAGCTTAGTGAATTCGAACACTGAAGCTTTCTTT. Protein product: CASSLVNSNTEAFF.

This clonotype was counted a few times. CDR3 sequence (DNA): TGTGCCAGCAGCCCCCTCGCGGCTCGGGGCTACGAGCAGTACTTC. Amino acid sequence: CASSPLAARGYEQYF. The V and J genes are TRBV9 and TRBJ2-5, with D tentatively TRBD2 (5 bases). The J call is in doubt because the DNA end fits TRBJ2-7 better. Germline lookup yields CDR1 SGDLS and CDR2 YYNGEE. The CDR3 is 15 amino acids.

The chain links TRBV5-4 to TRBJ2-5; D tentatively reads TRBD1 or TRBD2 (5 bases each). V was cut by 0 bases and J by 3 bases, with 15 bases left in between. The germline V gene encodes CDR1 SGHNT and CDR2 YYREEE (reference sequence). CDR3 length: 16 amino acids. The CDR3 reads CASSLGPGPTKETQYF. For the CDR3, the DNA is TGTGCCAGCAGCTTGGGTCCGGGACCGACTAAAGAGACCCAGTACTTC.

DNA of the CDR3: TGCGCCAGCAGCCCTGGGGCAGACAGGACCAATGAAAAACTGTTTTTT. Encoded protein: CASSPGADRTNEKLFF. The rearrangement links TRBV5-1 to TRBJ1-4, with D perhaps matching TRBD1 (6 bases). Germline assignment: CDR1 SGHRS and CDR2 YFSETQ. The CDR3 sequence is 16 residues long. Trimming stripped 4 bases from V and 5 bases from J, with 18 bases between.

The chain joins TRBV5-1 to TRBJ2-3; 7 bases align to TRBD1. This CDR3 comprises 14 residues. Germline trimming cut 5 bases from V and 3 bases from J; bases unmatched to any gene: 6. Germline V gene sequence: CDR1 SGHRS, CDR2 YFSETQ. The chain's CDR3 is CASRTGSLTDTQYF. In DNA, the CDR3 is TGCGCCAGCAGGACAGGGTCCCTTACAGATACGCAGTATTTT.

The chain recombines TRBV20-1 with TRBJ1-1, with unresolved D. Germline lookup yields CDR1 DFQATT and CDR2 SNEGSKA (reference sequence). The CDR3 covers 15 residues. V was trimmed by 0 bases and J by 0 bases, leaving 11 bases between them. The CDR3 loop is CSARDGPEMNTEAFF. As DNA, the CDR3 is TGCAGTGCTAGAGATGGTCCCGAAATGAACACTGAAGCTTTCTTT.